One T cell receptor (beta chain) is described in this entry. Its specificity is not known. The CDR3 has 15 amino acids. Germline V CDR1 and CDR2: SGHVS, FQNEAQ. V trimming: 0 bases; J trimming: 10 bases; junction bases outside the gene matches: 9. These data belong to a study of T cell responses to AZD1222 COVID-19 vaccine. Study-wide findings and caveats: Females made up more of the donors, who were largely white British, and clonal diversity may have come out too low.

Clones were sequenced by immunoSEQ multiplex PCR, and TCRdb holds only the in-frame ones, with some missing. The table includes 200,000 to 300,000 clones, just over 90% detected once. Material: peripheral blood, obtained on day 0 of AZD1222 vaccination. The rearrangement uses TRBV7-8 and TRBJ1-2; 9 bases fit TRBD1. This clonotype originated in an adult in good health. The chain's CDR3 is CASSLAATGGYIYTF. CDR3 in DNA: TGTGCCAGCAGCTTAGCGGCGACAGGGGGTTATATCTACACCTTC. Full variable domain (remainder filled in from reference TRBV7-8 and TRBJ1-2): GAGVSQSPRYKVAKRGQDVALRCDPISGHVSLFWYQQALGQGPEFLTYFQNEAQLDKSGLPSDRFFAERPEGSVSTLKIQRTQQEDSAVYLCASSLAATGGYIYTFGSGTRLTVV.